These 27 T cell receptor beta chains came from one sample sequenced in a study of blood T cell repertoires in COVID-19. Only in-frame clones appear in the TCRdb table, and some are missing; sequencing was by immunoSEQ multiplex PCR. The sample carries 170,000 or so clones, 60% to 80% recorded once. What was sequenced was peripheral blood. The receptors originated from a woman between 65 and 79 years old with acute or convalescent COVID-19.

The genes are TRBV11-2 and TRBJ2-2, with TRBD2 matching 8 bases. The V segment lost 5 bases and the J segment 3 bases; nucleotides outside the gene matches: 5. CDR1 is SGHAT and CDR2 is FQNNGV in the germline V gene. The CDR3 spans 15 residues. Here the CDR3 DNA reads TGTGCCAGCAGCCTAAGCGGGAGCTACACCGGGGAGCTGTTTTTT. Its translation is CASSLSGSYTGELFF. The full variable domain, completed using reference TRBV11-2 and TRBJ2-2, is EAGVAQSPRYKIIEKRQSVAFWCNPISGHATLYWYQQILGQGPKLLIQFQNNGVVDDSQLPKDRFSAERLKGVDSTLKIQPAKLEDSAVYLCASSLSGSYTGELFFGEGSRLTVL.

This clone has only one observation. The V call is TRBV7-3, the J call TRBJ2-3; 7 bases are a match to TRBD2. The V segment lost 5 bases and the J segment 6 bases; nucleotides outside the gene matches: 11. The CDR3 spans 15 residues. Germline CDR1 is SGHTA and CDR2 is FQGTGA. CDR3 DNA: TGTGCCAGCAGCGAGCGGGACCCCGCCTCGGATACGCAGTATTTT. It is translated as CASSERDPASDTQYF. The whole variable domain, remainder taken from reference TRBV7-3 and TRBJ2-3, is GAGVSQTPSNKVTEKGKYVELRCDPISGHTALYWYRQSLGQGPEFLIYFQGTGAADDSGLPNDRFFAVRPEGSVSTLKIQRTERGDSAVYLCASSERDPASDTQYFGPGTRLTVL.

The chain combines TRBV5-1 with TRBJ2-7; 9 nucleotides agree with TRBD2. CDR1 is SGHRS, CDR2 YFSETQ, per germline. The J segment lost 1 base and the V segment lost 0 bases, leaving 2 bases of the junction unmatched. This CDR3 comprises 15 residues. The CDR3 protein is CASSLVSGSSYEQYF. The CDR3 bases are TGCGCCAGCAGCTTGGTTAGCGGGAGTTCCTACGAGCAGTACTTC.

The chain carries TRBV19 and TRBJ1-5; no reliable D call. Looked up from germline, CDR1 is LNHDA and CDR2 is SQIVND (reference sequence). This CDR3 is built from 13 residues. Trimming left V 4 bases short and J 7 bases short, with 11 bases between. As DNA, the CDR3 is TGTGCCAGTAGTACCAGTAGCTTCCAGCCCCAGCATTTT. This codes for CASSTSSFQPQHF.

V is TRBV5-1 and J is TRBJ2-3, with 9 bases lining up with TRBD1. The CDR3 sequence is 14 residues long. Germline trimming cut 1 base from V and 4 bases from J; bases unmatched to any gene: 1. Looked up from germline, CDR1 is SGHRS and CDR2 is YFSETQ. The CDR3 spells CASSLRQGADTQYF. CDR3 DNA sequence: TGCGCCAGCAGCTTGCGACAGGGGGCAGATACGCAGTATTTT. Using reference TRBV5-1 and TRBJ2-3 for the parts outside the CDR3, the full variable domain is KAGVTQTPRYLIKTRGQQVTLSCSPISGHRSVSWYQQTPGQGLQFLFEYFSETQRNKGNFPGRFSGRQFSNSRSEMNVSTLELGDSALYLCASSLRQGADTQYFGPGTRLTVL.

The chain employs TRBV12-3 or TRBV12-4 and TRBJ2-1; no clear D gene. The CDR3 totals 12 residues. Deletions cut 4 bases from V and 6 bases from J, with 7 bases between. CDR3 nucleotide sequence: TGTGCCAGCAGTTCAACGGGCAATGAGCAGTTCTTC. Protein sequence: CASSSTGNEQFF.

The chain is built from TRBV19 and TRBJ1-2, with TRBD1 as a possible D gene (5 bases). Germline loops: CDR1 LNHDA, CDR2 SQIVND (reference sequence). The length of the CDR3 is 14 residues. V lost 3 bases to trimming and J lost 4 bases, with 12 bases between them. For the CDR3, the DNA is TGTGCCAGTAGTATTCGGCAGGGAGGCTATGGCTACACCTTC. Protein sequence: CASSIRQGGYGYTF.

This clone has just a few counts. The gene calls are TRBV4-2 and TRBJ1-1, with 7 bases fitting TRBD1. This CDR3 has 14 residues. Germline CDR1 is LGHNA and CDR2 is YNFKEQ. The ends lost 3 bases at V and 4 bases at J; junction bases unmatched: 5. In DNA, the CDR3 is TGTGCCAGCAGCCACGACCAGGGGGGCACTGAAGCTTTCTTT. This sequence encodes CASSHDQGGTEAFF.

The table lists this clone with a few counts. The chain has TRBV5-5 and TRBJ2-1; the D gene is possibly TRBD1 (6 bases). Trimming stripped 4 bases from V and 2 bases from J, with 13 bases between. CDR1 and CDR2 (germline): SGHKS, YYEKEE (reference sequence). The CDR3 consists of 15 residues. CDR3 in amino acids: CASSPHEGAYNEQFF. CDR3 DNA sequence: TGTGCCAGCAGCCCTCACGAGGGGGCCTACAATGAGCAGTTCTTC.

V is TRBV19 and J is TRBJ2-7; TRBD2 is a possible D gene (5 bases). V lost 0 bases and J 5 bases, leaving 14 bases between the germline ends. The germline CDR1 and CDR2 sequences are LNHDA and SQIVND (reference sequence). CDR3 length equals 15 residues. Here the CDR3 DNA reads TGTGCCAGTAGTATAGAGGGAACGGGAAGAAACGAGCAGTACTTC. Its protein is CASSIEGTGRNEQYF.

This sequence joins TRBV29-1 and TRBJ1-1; tentative D call: TRBD1 (6 bases). CDR3 length equals 12 residues. V gave up 6 bases and J gave up 1 base, with 9 bases separating them. The V gene's germline CDR1 is SQVTM and CDR2 ANQGSEA. The CDR3 sequence is CSVTQGNTEAFF. CDR3 sequence (DNA): TGCAGCGTGACACAGGGGAACACTGAAGCTTTCTTT.

V gene TRBV2 combines with J gene TRBJ1-1; 7 bases are shared with TRBD1. Germline V gene data show CDR1 as SNHLY and CDR2 as FYNNEI. The ends lost 6 bases at V and 0 bases at J; junction bases unmatched: 7. The CDR3 runs 15 residues. The CDR3 protein is CASSVGQFMNTEAFF. CDR3 in DNA: TGTGCCAGCAGCGTGGGACAGTTCATGAACACTGAAGCTTTCTTT.

This chain connects TRBV4-2 to TRBJ1-1, with D perhaps matching TRBD1 (5 bases). The length of the CDR3 is 15 residues. Trimming shortened V by 4 bases and J by 1 base, and 13 bases separated the two germline ends. The germline gives CDR1 LGHNA, CDR2 YNFKEQ. As DNA, the CDR3 is TGTGCCAGCAGCCTATCGACCGGGGGGAACACTGAAGCTTTCTTT. Its translation is CASSLSTGGNTEAFF.

The J gene is TRBJ2-2, the V gene TRBV9, with D uncertain. V shed 4 bases and J shed 7 bases, with 11 bases lying between them. Germline V gives CDR1 SGDLS, CDR2 YYNGEE. The CDR3 has 13 amino acids. Here the CDR3 DNA reads TGTGCCAGCAGCCCCGGTCCGAGCGGGGAGCTGTTTTTT. The encoded protein is CASSPGPSGELFF.

The sample holds a few counts of this clone. The chain has TRBV3-1 (or the pseudogene TRBV3-2) and TRBJ2-1; D is uncertain. Between the trimmed V and J ends, which lost 4 bases and 10 bases, there was a span of 14 bases. This CDR3 spans 13 amino acids. Germline-derived CDR1 and CDR2 are LGHDT and YNNKEL (reference sequence). The CDR3 DNA is TGTGCCAGCAGCCTCGGCCGAGCGCGGGAGCAGTTCTTC. It codes for CASSLGRAREQFF.

J is TRBJ2-1 and V is TRBV9, with a tentative D call TRBD2 (6 bases). The CDR3 runs to 16 residues. The germline V gene has CDR1 SGDLS and CDR2 YYNGEE. V was trimmed by 3 bases and J by 6 bases, leaving 19 bases between them. Here the CDR3 reads CASSAAGTAIVNEQFF. CDR3 nucleotide sequence: TGTGCCAGCAGCGCTGCCGGGACTGCGATAGTCAATGAGCAGTTCTTC.

This chain uses TRBV7-9 with TRBJ2-1, with 10 bases matching TRBD2. The germline V gene encodes CDR1 SEHNR and CDR2 FQNEAQ (reference sequence). V was clipped by 5 bases and J by 3 bases; unmatched bases: 1. The CDR3 totals 14 residues. As DNA, the CDR3 is TGTGCCAGCAGCCCTAGCGGGGGCTACAATGAGCAGTTCTTC. It translates to CASSPSGGYNEQFF.

Notes on this clone: This specimen includes other DNA sequences encoding the same CDR3. V is TRBV11-3 and J is TRBJ2-3; 11 bases line up with TRBD2. V dropped 5 bases and J dropped 3; count of bases not matched to a gene: 7. Germline CDR1 and CDR2: SGHNT and YENEEA. The CDR3 runs to 16 residues. The CDR3 region has the DNA TGTGCCAGCAGCCCTGGGACTAGCGGAAGGACAGATACGCAGTATTTT. Translated, it gives CASSPGTSGRTDTQYF. Together with reference TRBV11-3 and TRBJ2-3, the CDR3 gives the full variable domain: EAGVVQSPRYKIIEKKQPVAFWCNPISGHNTLYWYLQNLGQGPELLIRYENEEAVDDSQLPKDRFSAERLKGVDSTLKIQPAELGDSAVYLCASSPGTSGRTDTQYFGPGTRLTVL.

J is TRBJ1-5 and V is TRBV25-1; possible D gene TRBD1, 6 bases. Germline CDR1 and CDR2: MGHDK and SYGVNS. This CDR3 comprises 15 residues. The V end was cut by 1 base, the J end by 2 bases, with 9 bases between. CDR3 in amino acids: CASSESQGGNQPQHF. The CDR3 region has the DNA TGTGCCAGCAGTGAATCACAGGGAGGCAATCAGCCCCAGCATTTT.

V usage is TRBV6-5 and J usage is TRBJ1-4, with D possibly being TRBD1 (5 bases). This CDR3 region has 14 residues. Between the trimmed V and J ends, which lost 8 bases and 11 bases, there was a span of 21 bases. Germline CDR1 and CDR2: MNHEY and SVGAGI. Here the CDR3 DNA reads TGTGCCAGCTACGGTCGGGGGTTTATGGACAAACTGTTTTTT. Protein product: CASYGRGFMDKLFF.

The CDR3 protein is CSVAGLSDTEAFF. The CDR3 nucleotides are TGCAGCGTTGCGGGGTTGTCGGACACTGAAGCTTTCTTT. This chain joins TRBV29-1 and TRBJ1-1; D is uncertain. CDR3 size: 13 residues. Germline CDR1 SQVTM, CDR2 ANQGSEA. Trimming took 4 bases from V and 3 from J, leaving 12 bases between them.

The V call is TRBV4-1, the J call TRBJ2-5; D gene ambiguous. The ends were cut back, 0 bases at V and 3 bases at J, with 8 bases in the middle. This CDR3 spans 14 amino acids. Germline values: CDR1 MGHRA, CDR2 YSYEKL. CDR3 nucleotides: TGCGCCAGCAGCCAAGATTTTGCAGAAGAGACCCAGTACTTC. It translates to CASSQDFAEETQYF.

This chain links TRBV18 with TRBJ1-5; D possibly corresponds to TRBD1 (6 bases). Germline CDR1 reads KGHSH; CDR2 reads LQKENI. The CDR3 has 18 amino acids. Trimming shortened V by 1 base and J by 3 bases, and 19 bases separated the two germline ends. CDR3 in DNA: TGTGCCAGCTCACCACGGCGTGTAGTGGGGGCGGACAATCAGCCCCAGCATTTT. Its translation: CASSPRRVVGADNQPQHF. The entire variable domain, with the rest obtained from reference TRBV18 and TRBJ1-5, is as follows: NAGVMQNPRHLVRRRGQEARLRCSPMKGHSHVYWYRQLPEEGLKFMVYLQKENIIDESGMPKERFSAEFPKEGPSILRIQQVVRGDSAAYFCASSPRRVVGADNQPQHFGDGTRLSIL.

The rearrangement uses TRBV7-3 and TRBJ2-1, with 9 positions matching TRBD1. The CDR3 totals 14 residues. Germline V lookup: CDR1 SGHTA, CDR2 FQGTGA. V was clipped by 2 bases and J by 11 bases; unmatched bases: 7. CDR3 region: CASSLGDRVAKQFF. The CDR3, as DNA: TGTGCCAGCAGCTTAGGGGACAGGGTTGCAAAGCAGTTCTTC.

This clone was observed a handful of times. The CDR3: CASTAKQGSAGNTIYF. CDR3 in DNA: TGTGCCAGCACAGCAAAACAGGGTTCGGCTGGAAACACCATATATTTT. The genes are TRBV18 and TRBJ1-3; maybe TRBD1 (6 bases). V was pared by 8 bases and J by 2 bases, with 19 bases between. This CDR3 contains 16 residues. Germline-derived CDR1 and CDR2 are KGHSH and LQKENI.

The J gene is TRBJ2-7, the V gene TRBV27; 7 nucleotides align to TRBD2. Trimming cost V 6 bases and J 2 bases; bases outside gene matches: 10. The CDR3 is 15 residues long. Germline V CDR1 and CDR2: MNHEY, SMNVEV (reference sequence). CDR3 nucleotide sequence: TGTGCCAGCAGCCACGGAGCGGGAAGTACCTACGAGCAGTACTTC. Amino acid sequence: CASSHGAGSTYEQYF.

The gene calls are TRBV7-9 and TRBJ2-2, with 9 bases identical to TRBD1. This CDR3 has 17 residues. V shed 5 bases and J 5 bases; nucleotides not matched to a gene: 12. Germline V gene data show CDR1 as SEHNR and CDR2 as FQNEAQ (reference sequence). The CDR3 region is CASSRPLGQGSTGELFF. The CDR3 DNA follows: TGTGCCAGCAGCAGACCCTTAGGACAGGGGTCTACCGGGGAGCTGTTTTTT.